This record covers a single T cell receptor (beta chain). Antigen specificity is unknown. A much more abundant neighbour one base away suggests this may be a read error. Time point of the sample: newly diagnosed GD, antithyroid drugs for less than 3 months. RNA isolated from PBMCs was used to make the TCR library. iRepertoire HTBI primers and Arm-PCR of CDR3 regions built TCR beta libraries. TCRdb itself ran the multiplex PCR reads through MiXCR, one entry per CDR3 protein. The profile shows hundreds of thousands of distinct CDR3 sequences, over 15% of them singletons. The record originates from a study of regulatory T cells in long-lasting Graves disease. Study outcomes and limitations: Patients with persistent disease showed a bias toward TRBV28, TRBJ1-2 and TRBJ2-5.

The germline V gene encodes CDR1 MNHEY and CDR2 SVGEGT. This CDR3 contains 16 residues. V lost 8 bases, J lost 5 bases, and 25 bases lay in between. A further study also used this sample, focusing on T cells in Graves' hyperthyroidism and ophthalmopathy.

This sequence was found in a man in his forties with Graves disease. The specimen comprised peripheral blood mononuclear cells (PBMCs), sampled at new diagnosis, from a patient treated with antithyroid drugs. V gene TRBV6-2 or TRBV6-3 combines with J gene TRBJ2-7; a weak D match, TRBD2 (5 bases). The CDR3 DNA reads as TGTGCCAGCGGACCGTTCGAGGGCCTCATAGTCCACGAGCAGTACTTC. Its translation: CASGPFEGLIVHEQYF.